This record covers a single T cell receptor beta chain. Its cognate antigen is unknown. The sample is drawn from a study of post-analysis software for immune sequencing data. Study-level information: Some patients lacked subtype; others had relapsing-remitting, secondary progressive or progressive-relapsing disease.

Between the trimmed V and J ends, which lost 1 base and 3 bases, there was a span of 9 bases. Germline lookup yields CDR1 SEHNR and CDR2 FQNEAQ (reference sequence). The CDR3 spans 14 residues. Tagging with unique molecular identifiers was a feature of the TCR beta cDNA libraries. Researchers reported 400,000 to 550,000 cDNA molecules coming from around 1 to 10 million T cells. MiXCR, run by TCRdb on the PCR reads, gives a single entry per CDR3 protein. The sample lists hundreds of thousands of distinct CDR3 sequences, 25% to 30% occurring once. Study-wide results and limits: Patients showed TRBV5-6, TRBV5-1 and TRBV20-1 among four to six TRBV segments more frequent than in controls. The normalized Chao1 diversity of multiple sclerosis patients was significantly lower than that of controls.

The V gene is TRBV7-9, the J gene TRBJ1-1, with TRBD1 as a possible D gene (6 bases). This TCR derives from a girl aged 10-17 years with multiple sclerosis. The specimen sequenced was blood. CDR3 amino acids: CASSLVGGHTEAFF. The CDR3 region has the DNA TGTGCCAGCAGCTTAGTGGGGGGGCACACTGAAGCTTTCTTT.